This is a list of T cell receptor beta chains from one sample in a study of shared clonotypes between healthy human individuals. Clones were read by immunoSEQ multiplex PCR, and TCRdb kept only the in-frame ones, dropping some. The sample holds 300,000 to 400,000 clones, 73% seen once. The sequencing input was memory CD4+ T cells sorted from blood. These receptors were taken from a man aged 25-40 years in good health. The CDR3 runs from the conserved cysteine through the conserved F or W. D genes are given only for firm matches. Only some rows state a clone size, as once, few, many or a class for expanded clones.

clone_size d_call j_call cdr3_length v_call cdr3_aa cdr3_nt
NA TRBD1 TRBJ1-6 14 TRBV6-1 CAGQQGSYNSPLHF TGTGCCGGCCAACAGGGGTCCTATAATTCACCCCTCCACTTT
NA NA TRBJ1-3 16 TRBV5-1 CASADGDPNSGNTIYF TGCGCCAGCGCAGATGGGGATCCGAACTCTGGAAACACCATATATTTT
NA TRBD2 TRBJ2-7 13 TRBV7-9 CASSPLAVYEQYF TGTGCCAGCAGTCCCCTAGCGGTCTACGAGCAGTACTTC
NA NA TRBJ1-3 14 TRBV5-1 CASSYGTGGNTIYF TGCGCCAGCAGCTACGGGACCGGTGGAAACACCATATATTTT
NA TRBD2 TRBJ2-3 16 TRBV28 CASSRTSGSSGDTQYF TGTGCCAGCAGTCGGACTAGCGGGAGCTCAGGCGATACGCAGTATTTT
NA NA TRBJ2-1 15 TRBV7-2 CASSQQGSSYNEQFF TGTGCCAGCAGCCAACAGGGTAGCTCCTACAATGAGCAGTTCTTC
NA NA TRBJ2-7 12 TRBV28 CASSTLWGTENF TGTGCCAGCAGTACCCTCTGGGGAACGGAGAACTTC
NA NA TRBJ2-5 14 TRBV6-6 CASGTPRTEETQYF TGTGCCAGCGGGACTCCCAGGACCGAAGAGACCCAGTACTTC
NA TRBD2 TRBJ2-7 16 TRBV19 CASSIAGGLEIGEQYF TGTGCCAGTAGTATAGCCGGGGGACTAGAAATAGGCGAGCAGTACTTC
many TRBD1 TRBJ2-2 16 TRBV7-6 CASSVTGGRSTGELFF TGTGCCAGCAGCGTAACAGGGGGCCGGAGCACCGGGGAGCTGTTTTTT
many TRBD2 TRBJ2-1 17 TRBV5-1 CASSFGLAGSTYNEQFF TGCGCCAGCAGCTTCGGACTAGCGGGAAGTACCTACAATGAGCAGTTCTTC
NA NA TRBJ2-2 16 TRBV14 CASSQRRDTPSGELFF TGTGCCAGCAGCCAACGCCGGGACACCCCCAGCGGGGAGCTGTTTTTT
NA NA TRBJ1-1 13 TRBV11-3 CASSLDWRGEAFF TGTGCCAGCAGCTTAGATTGGCGGGGAGAAGCTTTCTTT
once NA TRBJ2-1 12 TRBV19 CASSGGRTEQFF TGTGCCAGTAGCGGGGGAAGGACTGAGCAGTTCTTC
NA NA TRBJ1-2 13 TRBV27 CASSLRGHYGYTF TGTGCCAGCAGTTTAAGGGGTCACTATGGCTACACCTTC
NA NA TRBJ1-4 13 TRBV6-6 CASSPGYNEKLFF TGTGCCAGCAGCCCAGGCTATAATGAAAAACTGTTTTTT
NA TRBD2 TRBJ2-5 15 TRBV5-1 CASSRKAGGEETQYF TGCGCCAGCAGCCGGAAGGCGGGAGGGGAGGAGACCCAGTACTTC
NA NA TRBJ2-7 13 TRBV7-2 CASSRTGRGEQYF TGTGCCAGCAGCCGGACAGGGAGGGGCGAGCAGTACTTC
NA TRBD2 TRBJ2-2 18 TRBV9 CASSLGTSGRRKSGELFF TGTGCCAGCAGCCTCGGGACTAGCGGGAGGAGAAAGTCCGGGGAGCTGTTTTTT
NA TRBD1 TRBJ1-1 13 TRBV5-4 CASSWDRGSEAFF TGTGCCAGCAGCTGGGACAGGGGTTCTGAAGCTTTCTTT
NA NA TRBJ2-7 14 TRBV7-2 CASSPGQREIRKYF TGTGCCAGCAGCCCCGGACAGAGGGAAATTCGAAAGTACTTC
NA TRBD1 TRBJ2-6 17 TRBV4-1 CASSSRTGVDGANVLTF TGCGCCAGCAGCTCACGGACAGGGGTGGATGGGGCCAACGTCCTGACTTTC
NA NA TRBJ2-3 12 TRBV7-2 CASSREWDTQYF TGTGCCAGCAGCCGAGAGTGGGATACGCAGTATTTT